The rows below give T cell receptor beta chains drawn from one sample of a study of T cell responses to AZD1222 COVID-19 vaccine. TCRdb keeps only in-frame clones here, not all; method: immunoSEQ multiplex PCR. Of about 120,000 clones in the sample, about 90% were seen once. The material was peripheral blood, obtained on day 0 of AZD1222 vaccination. Receptors originate from an adult in good health. Each CDR3 is given with its conserved first and last residue. Each record gives: V gene, clone size, D gene, J gene, CDR3 length, CDR3 DNA, CDR3 protein. D genes are given only for firm matches. For some rows the clone size is stated as once, few or many, or as a class when expanded; others skip it.

TRBV3-1/TRBV3-2	NA	TRBD1	TRBJ1-3	15	TGTGCCAGCAGCCAACCGACAGGGTCTGGAAACACCATATATTTT	CASSQPTGSGNTIYF
TRBV30	NA	NA	TRBJ1-3	13	TGTGCCTGGAGTGTAGGGTCTGGAAACACCATATATTTT	CAWSVGSGNTIYF
TRBV30	once	TRBD1	TRBJ1-2	12	TGTGCCTGGACTTCAGGGGGCCATGGCTACACCTTC	CAWTSGGHGYTF
TRBV25-1	NA	NA	TRBJ2-3	14	TGTGCCAGCAGTGGCAGGGTGGGGACAGATACGCAGTATTTT	CASSGRVGTDTQYF
TRBV2	NA	NA	TRBJ2-2	13	TGTGCCAGCAGTGAAGCGCGAGGCGGGGAGCTGTTTTTT	CASSEARGGELFF
TRBV15	NA	TRBD1	TRBJ1-5	15	TGTGCCACCAGCAGGGTCCGGGACAGCGGTCAGCCCCAGCATTTT	CATSRVRDSGQPQHF
TRBV6-5	NA	TRBD1	TRBJ1-1	15	TGTGCCAGCAGTTCAGGGGGCCCTTTGAGCACTGAAGCTTTCTTT	CASSSGGPLSTEAFF
TRBV19	NA	NA	TRBJ1-1	14	TGTGCCAGCTGTTCCGGGGGGGGAGGCACTGAAGCTTTCTTT	CASCSGGGGTEAFF
TRBV18	NA	NA	TRBJ2-7	17	TGTGCCAGCTCACCACCGTCGTGGCAGGGGGGAGTGGGGGAGCAGTACTTC	CASSPPSWQGGVGEQYF
TRBV7-2	NA	NA	TRBJ1-6	14	TGTGCCAGCAGCCCCCGATTCACGCCCTCACCCCTCCACTTT	CASSPRFTPSPLHF
TRBV7-2	NA	NA	TRBJ1-1	13	TGTGCCAGCAGCTTAGATAGGAGCACTGAAGCTTTCTTT	CASSLDRSTEAFF
TRBV29-1	NA	NA	TRBJ1-1	12	TGCAGCGTTGATGCGCAGTACACTGAAGCTTTCTTT	CSVDAQYTEAFF
TRBV6-6	NA	TRBD2	TRBJ2-1	15	TGTGCCAGCAGTTACTCTAGCGGGAGGTTGAATGAGCAGTTCTTC	CASSYSSGRLNEQFF
TRBV18	NA	TRBD2	TRBJ2-7	15	TGTGCCAGCTCACCCACACTCGGGAGGGCCTACGAGCAGTACTTC	CASSPTLGRAYEQYF
TRBV15	NA	TRBD2	TRBJ2-7	15	TGTGCCACCAGCAGAGCTTTGACTAGCGGTTACGAGCAGTACTTC	CATSRALTSGYEQYF
TRBV10-1	NA	NA	TRBJ2-2	13	TGCGCCAGCAGCAGGGTCAACACCGGGGAGCTGTTTTTT	CASSRVNTGELFF
TRBV5-4	NA	NA	TRBJ2-1	16	TGTGCCAGCAGCTGGGGATCGGGAGATGGTTACAATGAGCAGTTCTTC	CASSWGSGDGYNEQFF
TRBV19	NA	TRBD1	TRBJ1-2	14	TGTGCCAGTAGGGACAGGGGGGGTAGCTCTGGCTACACCTTC	CASRDRGGSSGYTF
TRBV7-3	NA	NA	TRBJ2-7	15	TGTGCCAGCAGCTTTTTTAGGGATCGGTCCTACGAGCAGTACTTC	CASSFFRDRSYEQYF
TRBV29-1	NA	NA	TRBJ2-7	13	TGCAGCGTTTTGTCGGGGGAGTCCTACGAGCAGTACTTC	CSVLSGESYEQYF
TRBV12-5	NA	NA	TRBJ1-5	16	TGTGCTAGTGGTTTGGCGTCAGGACGATTCAATCAGCCCCAGCATTTT	CASGLASGRFNQPQHF
TRBV7-6	NA	TRBD1	TRBJ2-7	13	TGTGCCAGCACCATCCAACAGGGGTCCGAGCAGTACTTC	CASTIQQGSEQYF
TRBV28	NA	NA	TRBJ2-2	12	TGTGCCAGCAGTTTTGATGCCGGGGAGCTGTTTTTT	CASSFDAGELFF
TRBV7-7	NA	NA	TRBJ2-1	14	TGTGCTAGCAGTCAGATAGGTGGAGGGAATGAGCAGTTCTTC	CASSQIGGGNEQFF
TRBV5-4	NA	NA	TRBJ1-1	16	TGTGCCAGCAGCCCCCTCAGTCTAAATTTGAACACTGAAGCTTTCTTT	CASSPLSLNLNTEAFF